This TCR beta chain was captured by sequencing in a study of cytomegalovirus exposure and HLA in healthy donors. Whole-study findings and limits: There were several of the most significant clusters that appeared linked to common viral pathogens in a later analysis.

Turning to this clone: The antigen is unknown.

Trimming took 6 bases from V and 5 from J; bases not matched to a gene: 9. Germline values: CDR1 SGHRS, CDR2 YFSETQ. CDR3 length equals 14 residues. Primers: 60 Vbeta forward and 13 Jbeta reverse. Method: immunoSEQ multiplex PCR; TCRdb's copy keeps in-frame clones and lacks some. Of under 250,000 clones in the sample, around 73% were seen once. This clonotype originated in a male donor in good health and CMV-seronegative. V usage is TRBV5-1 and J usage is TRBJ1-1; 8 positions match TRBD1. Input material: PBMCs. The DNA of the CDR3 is TGCGCCAGCACGACAGGGGCGGGAGGGACTGAAGCTTTCTTT. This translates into CASTTGAGGTEAFF. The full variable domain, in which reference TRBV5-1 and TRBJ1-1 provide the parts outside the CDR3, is KAGVTQTPRYLIKTRGQQVTLSCSPISGHRSVSWYQQTPGQGLQFLFEYFSETQRNKGNFPGRFSGRQFSNSRSEMNVSTLELGDSALYLCASTTGAGGTEAFFGQGTRLTVV.